This T cell receptor (beta chain) emerged from a study of blood T cell repertoires in COVID-19. On the study more broadly: Material from acute and convalescent COVID-19 was sourced from the United States, Italy and Spain. T cells, B-cell-depleted T cells, or PBMCs supplied cDNA or gDNA.

This clone was seen only once. Authors' data handling: Amplified reference gene primers provided the basis for estimating nucleated cell counts. Here immunoSEQ multiplex PCR was the method, and the copy in TCRdb shows in-frame clones only, minus some. The V and J calls and the clone size are those of that table, but D and trimming were determined from the DNA. This table has some 140,000 clones, around 79% appearing once. The CDR3 runs to 16 residues. Losses at the gene ends were 1 base for V and 3 bases for J; bases not matched to a gene: 3. The germline V gene encodes CDR1 SGHDN and CDR2 FVKESK. This receptor was taken from a man in his sixties with acute or convalescent COVID-19. V and J are TRBV14 and TRBJ2-1; 10 nucleotides align to TRBD2. Sequenced sample: peripheral blood. The CDR3 nucleotides read TGTGCCAGCAGCCAAGTAGCGGGAGGATTCTACAATGAGCAGTTCTTC. Residues: CASSQVAGGFYNEQFF.